The 10 T cell receptor beta chains below all came from one sample that was sequenced in a study of CD8 T cells in Susac syndrome. Reverse transcription of about 0.5 to 1 ug RNA used random hexamers. TCRdb reanalysed the immunoSEQ multiplex PCR reads using MiXCR and keeps one entry per CDR3 protein. The sample consists of over 150,000 distinct CDR3 sequences, around 96% of them appearing once. The material sequenced was CD4+ T cells from PBMCs. The receptors shown here come from a human donor with Susac syndrome.

The chain's CDR3 is CASSQRTGGSGNTIYF. The CDR3 coding sequence is TGTGCCAGCAGCCAGAGGACAGGGGGATCTGGAAACACCATATATTTT. V and J are TRBV14 and TRBJ1-3; 10 nucleotides agree with TRBD1. Germline V gene data show CDR1 as SGHDN and CDR2 as FVKESK. The CDR3 covers 16 residues. Unmatched junction bases numbered 3, after V lost 3 bases and J lost 1 base.

V is TRBV30 and J is TRBJ2-1; 7 bases are a match to TRBD2. This CDR3 comprises 15 residues. J was trimmed by 6 bases and V by 2 bases; bases with no gene match: 10. Germline CDR1 reads GTSNPN; CDR2 reads SVGIG (reference sequence). The CDR3 region has the DNA TGTGCCTGGAGTCTTGAGCCAGCGGGGAGCAATGAGCAGTTCTTC. Amino acids: CAWSLEPAGSNEQFF. The full variable domain, its missing parts supplied by reference TRBV30 and TRBJ2-1, is SQTIHQWPATLVQPVGSPLSLECTVEGTSNPNLYWYRQAAGRGLQLLFYSVGIGQISSEVPQNLSASRPQDRQFILSSKKLLLSDSGFYLCAWSLEPAGSNEQFFGPGTRLTVL.

The chain links TRBV20-1 to TRBJ2-7; 10 bases are a match to TRBD1. J gave up 3 bases and V 5 bases, and 7 bases lay outside the gene matches. Germline CDR1 DFQATT, CDR2 SNEGSKA (reference sequence). This CDR3 region has 14 residues. The CDR3 reads CSASRDRGYYEQYF. The CDR3 coding sequence is TGCAGTGCTTCCCGGGACAGGGGATACTACGAGCAGTACTTC.

The CDR3 reads CASSVDTGPYEQYF. CDR3 sequence (DNA): TGTGCCAGCAGCGTAGACACAGGACCCTACGAGCAGTACTTC. V is TRBV9 and J is TRBJ2-7, with a possible D match to TRBD1 (5 bases). The CDR3 has 14 amino acids. The V end was cut by 0 bases, the J end by 2 bases, with 9 bases between. CDR1 and CDR2 (germline): SGDLS, YYNGEE.

Only one count was recorded for this clonotype. V and J are TRBV20-1 and TRBJ2-7, with 7 nucleotides matching TRBD2. CDR1 and CDR2 from the germline V gene are DFQATT and SNEGSKA (reference sequence). This CDR3 spans 15 amino acids. V shed 3 bases and J 0 bases; nucleotides not matched to a gene: 8. CDR3 sequence: CSASFLAVSSYEQYF. The DNA of the CDR3 is TGCAGTGCTAGCTTCCTAGCGGTCAGCTCCTACGAGCAGTACTTC.

In this sample, this clonotype turned up once. The gene calls are TRBV20-1 and TRBJ1-5; D unclear. The germline gives CDR1 DFQATT, CDR2 SNEGSKA (reference sequence). Trimming cost V 4 bases and J 0 bases, with 7 bases left between them. The CDR3 totals 13 residues. CDR3 loop: CSAKRDSNQPQHF. CDR3 nucleotide sequence: TGCAGTGCTAAGCGGGATAGCAATCAGCCCCAGCATTTT.

The V call is TRBV6-2 or TRBV6-3, the J call TRBJ2-3, with D hard to call. The CDR3 length is 12 residues. Germline CDR1 is MNHEY and CDR2 is SVGEGT. V lost 5 bases and J 6 bases, leaving 9 bases between the germline ends. The CDR3 nucleotides are TGTGCCAGCAGTAACCAATTGGATACGCAGTATTTT. It codes for CASSNQLDTQYF.

The gene calls are TRBV2 and TRBJ1-2; TRBD1 is a possible D gene (6 bases). The germline V gene has CDR1 SNHLY and CDR2 FYNNEI. The CDR3 covers 11 residues. This CDR3 is CAVGQKGWNTF. The CDR3 coding sequence is TGTGCGGTGGGACAAAAGGGGTGGAACACCTTC.

The chain links TRBV30 to TRBJ2-2; a weak D match, TRBD2 (6 bases). CDR1 and CDR2 (germline): GTSNPN, SVGIG (reference sequence). The CDR3 totals 12 residues. The CDR3 here is CASLGREDRLFF. The CDR3 region has the DNA TGTGCTTCACTAGGGCGGGAAGATAGGCTGTTTTTT.

The chain combines TRBV13 with TRBJ2-2; D uncertain. The CDR3 has 12 amino acids. Germline V gives CDR1 PRHDT, CDR2 FYEKMQ (reference sequence). V lost 2 bases and J lost 6, with 4 bases in between. CDR3 in amino acids: CASSLTAGELFF. The CDR3, as DNA: TGTGCCAGCAGCTTAACCGCCGGGGAGCTGTTTTTT.